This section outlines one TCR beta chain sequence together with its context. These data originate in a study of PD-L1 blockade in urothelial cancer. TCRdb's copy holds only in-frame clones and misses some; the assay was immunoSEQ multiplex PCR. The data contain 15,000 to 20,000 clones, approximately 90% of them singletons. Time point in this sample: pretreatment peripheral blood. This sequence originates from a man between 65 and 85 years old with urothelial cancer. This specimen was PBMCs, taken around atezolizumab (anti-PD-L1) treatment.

The CDR3, as DNA: TGTGCCAGCAGCTTAGCGTACCGGACTAGCGCCCTAAAGACCCAGTACTTC. It translates to CASSLAYRTSALKTQYF. V usage is TRBV7-9 and J usage is TRBJ2-5; 9 bases are shared with TRBD2. Germline CDR1 and CDR2: SEHNR and FQNEAQ (reference sequence). The CDR3 runs 17 residues. The V segment lost 0 bases and the J segment 6 bases; nucleotides outside the gene matches: 11. The whole variable domain, remainder taken from reference TRBV7-9 and TRBJ2-5, is DTGVSQNPRHKITKRGQNVTFRCDPISEHNRLYWYRQTLGQGPEFLTYFQNEAQLEKSRLLSDRFSAERPKGSFSTLEIQRTEQGDSAMYLCASSLAYRTSALKTQYFGPGTRLLVL.